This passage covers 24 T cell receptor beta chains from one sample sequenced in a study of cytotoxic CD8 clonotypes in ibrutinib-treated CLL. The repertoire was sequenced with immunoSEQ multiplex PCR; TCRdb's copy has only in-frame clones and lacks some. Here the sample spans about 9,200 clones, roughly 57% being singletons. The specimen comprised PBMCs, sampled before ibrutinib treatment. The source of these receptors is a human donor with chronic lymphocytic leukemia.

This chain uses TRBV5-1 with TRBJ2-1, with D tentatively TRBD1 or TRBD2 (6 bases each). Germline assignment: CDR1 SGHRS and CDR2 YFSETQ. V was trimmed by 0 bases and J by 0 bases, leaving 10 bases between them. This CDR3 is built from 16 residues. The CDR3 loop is CASSLAGGRSYNEQFF. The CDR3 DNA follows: TGCGCCAGCAGCTTGGCCGGGGGCCGCTCCTACAATGAGCAGTTCTTC.

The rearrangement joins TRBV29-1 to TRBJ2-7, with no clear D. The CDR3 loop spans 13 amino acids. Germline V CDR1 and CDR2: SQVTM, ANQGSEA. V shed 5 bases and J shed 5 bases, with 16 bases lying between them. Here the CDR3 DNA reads TGCAGCGTTCCAGACTCTCTATCACACGAGCAGTACTTC. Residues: CSVPDSLSHEQYF.

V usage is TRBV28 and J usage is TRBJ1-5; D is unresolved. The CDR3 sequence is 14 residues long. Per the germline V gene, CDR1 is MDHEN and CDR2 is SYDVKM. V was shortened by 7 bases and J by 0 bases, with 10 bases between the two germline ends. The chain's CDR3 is CASMKGNSNQPQHF. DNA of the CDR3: TGTGCCAGCATGAAAGGAAATAGCAATCAGCCCCAGCATTTT.

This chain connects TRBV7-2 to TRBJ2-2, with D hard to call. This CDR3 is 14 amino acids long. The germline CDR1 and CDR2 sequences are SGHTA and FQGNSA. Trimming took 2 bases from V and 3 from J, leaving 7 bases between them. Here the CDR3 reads CASSLISYTGELFF. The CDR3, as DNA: TGTGCCAGCAGCTTAATCAGCTACACCGGGGAGCTGTTTTTT.

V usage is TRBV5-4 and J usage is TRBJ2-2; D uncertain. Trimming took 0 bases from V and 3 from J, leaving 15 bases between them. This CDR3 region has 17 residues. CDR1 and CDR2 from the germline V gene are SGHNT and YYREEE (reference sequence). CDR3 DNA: TGTGCCAGCAGCTTGGGTTTCTCACCAGAGGACACCGGGGAGCTGTTTTTT. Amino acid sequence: CASSLGFSPEDTGELFF.

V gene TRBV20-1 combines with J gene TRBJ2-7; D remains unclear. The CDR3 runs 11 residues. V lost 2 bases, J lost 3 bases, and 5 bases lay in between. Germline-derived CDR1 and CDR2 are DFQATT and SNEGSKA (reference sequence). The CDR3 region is CSARLLYEQYF. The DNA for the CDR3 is TGCAGTGCTAGACTCCTCTACGAGCAGTACTTC.

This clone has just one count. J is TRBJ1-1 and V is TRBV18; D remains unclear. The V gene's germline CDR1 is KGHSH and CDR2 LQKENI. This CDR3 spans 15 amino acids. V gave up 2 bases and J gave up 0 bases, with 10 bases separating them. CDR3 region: CASSPGPRMNTEAFF. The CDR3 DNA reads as TGTGCCAGCTCACCAGGACCGAGAATGAACACTGAAGCTTTCTTT.

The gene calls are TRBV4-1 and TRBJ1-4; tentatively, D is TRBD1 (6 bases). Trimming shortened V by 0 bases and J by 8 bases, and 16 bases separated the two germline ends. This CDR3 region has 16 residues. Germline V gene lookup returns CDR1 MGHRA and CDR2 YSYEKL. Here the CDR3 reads CASSQDGRGASEKLFF. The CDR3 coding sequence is TGCGCCAGCAGCCAAGATGGCAGGGGCGCCTCAGAAAAACTGTTTTTT.

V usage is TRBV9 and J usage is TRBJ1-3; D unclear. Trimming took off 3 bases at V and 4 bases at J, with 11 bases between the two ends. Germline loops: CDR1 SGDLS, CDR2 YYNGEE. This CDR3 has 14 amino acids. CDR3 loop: CASSAAYSGNTIYF. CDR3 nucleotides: TGTGCCAGCAGCGCAGCATACTCCGGAAACACCATATATTTT.

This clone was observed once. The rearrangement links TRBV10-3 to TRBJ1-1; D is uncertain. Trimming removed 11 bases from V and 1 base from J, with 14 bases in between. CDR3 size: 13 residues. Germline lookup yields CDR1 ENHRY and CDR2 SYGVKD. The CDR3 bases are TGTGCCTCCCATTTAGATGGGAACACTGAAGCTTTCTTT. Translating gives CASHLDGNTEAFF.

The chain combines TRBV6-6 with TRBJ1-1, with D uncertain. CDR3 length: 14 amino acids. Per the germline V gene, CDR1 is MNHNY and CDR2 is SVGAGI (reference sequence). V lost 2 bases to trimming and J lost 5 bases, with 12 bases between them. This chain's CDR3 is CASSYVNTGTEAFF. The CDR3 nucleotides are TGTGCCAGCAGTTACGTTAACACTGGGACTGAAGCTTTCTTT.

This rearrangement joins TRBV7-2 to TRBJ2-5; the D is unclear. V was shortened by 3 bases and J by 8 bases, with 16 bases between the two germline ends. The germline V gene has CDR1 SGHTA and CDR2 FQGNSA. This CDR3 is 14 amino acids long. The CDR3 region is CASSLRGPLDTQYF. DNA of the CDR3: TGTGCCAGCAGCTTGCGAGGTCCATTGGACACCCAGTACTTC.

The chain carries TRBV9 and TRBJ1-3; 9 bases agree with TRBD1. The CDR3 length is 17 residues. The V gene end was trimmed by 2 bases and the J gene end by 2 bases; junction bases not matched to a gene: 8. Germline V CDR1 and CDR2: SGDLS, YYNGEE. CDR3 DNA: TGTGCCAGCAGCGTCTCCCACAGGGGGCTAACTGGAAACACCATATATTTT. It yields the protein CASSVSHRGLTGNTIYF.

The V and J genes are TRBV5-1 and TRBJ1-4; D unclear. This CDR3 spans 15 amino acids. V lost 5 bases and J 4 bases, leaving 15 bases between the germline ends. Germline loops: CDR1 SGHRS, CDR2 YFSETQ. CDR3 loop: CASRIEGSFNEKLFF. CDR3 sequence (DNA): TGCGCCAGCAGGATCGAAGGCAGCTTTAATGAAAAACTGTTTTTT.

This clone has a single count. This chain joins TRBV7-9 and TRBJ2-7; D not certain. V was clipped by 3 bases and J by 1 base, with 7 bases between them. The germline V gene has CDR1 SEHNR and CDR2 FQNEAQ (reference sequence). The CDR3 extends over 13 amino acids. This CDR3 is CASSFGRSYEQYF. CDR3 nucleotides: TGTGCCAGCAGCTTCGGAAGGTCCTACGAGCAGTACTTC.

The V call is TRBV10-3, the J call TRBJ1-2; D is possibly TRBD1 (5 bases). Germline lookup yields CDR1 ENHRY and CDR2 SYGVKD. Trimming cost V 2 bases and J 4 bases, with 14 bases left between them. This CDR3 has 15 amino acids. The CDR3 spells CAISERSGESYGYTF. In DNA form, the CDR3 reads TGTGCCATCAGTGAGCGCTCGGGGGAATCCTATGGCTACACCTTC.

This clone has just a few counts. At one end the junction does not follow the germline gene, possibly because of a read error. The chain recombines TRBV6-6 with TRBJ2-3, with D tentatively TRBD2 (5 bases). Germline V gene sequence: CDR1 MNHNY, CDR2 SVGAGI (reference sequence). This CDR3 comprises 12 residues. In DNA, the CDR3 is TGTGCCAGCAGTAGCCGGGATAGAGAGGTGGGTTTT. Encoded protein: CASSSRDREVGF.

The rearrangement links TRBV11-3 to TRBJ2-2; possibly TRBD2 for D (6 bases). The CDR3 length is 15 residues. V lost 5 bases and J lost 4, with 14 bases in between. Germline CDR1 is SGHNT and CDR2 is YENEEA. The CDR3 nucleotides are TGTGCCAGCAGCCCAGGGACTGCCGGCACCGGGGAGCTGTTTTTT. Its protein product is CASSPGTAGTGELFF.

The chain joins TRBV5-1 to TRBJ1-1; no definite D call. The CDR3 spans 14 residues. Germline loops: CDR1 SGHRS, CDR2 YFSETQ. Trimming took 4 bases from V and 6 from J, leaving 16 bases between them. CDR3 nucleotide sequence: TGCGCCAGCAGCCTATCCCACGGATCTCCTGAAGCTTTCTTT. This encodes CASSLSHGSPEAFF.

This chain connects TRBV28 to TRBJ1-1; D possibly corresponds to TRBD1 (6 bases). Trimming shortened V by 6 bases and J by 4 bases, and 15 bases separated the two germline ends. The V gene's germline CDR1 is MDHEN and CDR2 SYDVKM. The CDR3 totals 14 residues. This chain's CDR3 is CASSSPDSFTEAFF. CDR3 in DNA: TGTGCCAGCAGCTCCCCGGACAGTTTCACTGAAGCTTTCTTT.

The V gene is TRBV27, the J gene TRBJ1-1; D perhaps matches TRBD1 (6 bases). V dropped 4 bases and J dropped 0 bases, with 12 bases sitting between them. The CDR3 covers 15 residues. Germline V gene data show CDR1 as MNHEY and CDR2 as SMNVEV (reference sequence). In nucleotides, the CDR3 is TGTGCCAGCAGTTCCCCAGACAGGCTGAACACTGAAGCTTTCTTT. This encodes CASSSPDRLNTEAFF.

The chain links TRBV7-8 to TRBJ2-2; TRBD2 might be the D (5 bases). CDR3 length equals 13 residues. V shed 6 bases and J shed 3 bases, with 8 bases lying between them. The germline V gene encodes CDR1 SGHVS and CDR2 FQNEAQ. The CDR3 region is CASRPGDTGELFF. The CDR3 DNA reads TGTGCCAGCAGGCCCGGGGACACCGGGGAGCTGTTTTTT. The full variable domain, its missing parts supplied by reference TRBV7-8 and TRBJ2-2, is GAGVSQSPRYKVAKRGQDVALRCDPISGHVSLFWYQQALGQGPEFLTYFQNEAQLDKSGLPSDRFFAERPEGSVSTLKIQRTQQEDSAVYLCASRPGDTGELFFGEGSRLTVL.

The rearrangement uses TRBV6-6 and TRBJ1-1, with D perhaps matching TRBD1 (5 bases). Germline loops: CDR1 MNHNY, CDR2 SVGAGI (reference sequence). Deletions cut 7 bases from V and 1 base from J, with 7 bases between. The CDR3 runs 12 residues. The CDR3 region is CASKRGNTEAFF. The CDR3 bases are TGTGCCAGCAAGAGGGGGAACACTGAAGCTTTCTTT.

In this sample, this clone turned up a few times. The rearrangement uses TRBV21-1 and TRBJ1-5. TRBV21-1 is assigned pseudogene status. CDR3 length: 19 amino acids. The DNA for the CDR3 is TGTGCCAGCAGTCGGCGCATAGCTACACTACATTGGCATCATCAGCCCCAGCATTTT. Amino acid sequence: CASSRRIATLHWHHQPQHF.